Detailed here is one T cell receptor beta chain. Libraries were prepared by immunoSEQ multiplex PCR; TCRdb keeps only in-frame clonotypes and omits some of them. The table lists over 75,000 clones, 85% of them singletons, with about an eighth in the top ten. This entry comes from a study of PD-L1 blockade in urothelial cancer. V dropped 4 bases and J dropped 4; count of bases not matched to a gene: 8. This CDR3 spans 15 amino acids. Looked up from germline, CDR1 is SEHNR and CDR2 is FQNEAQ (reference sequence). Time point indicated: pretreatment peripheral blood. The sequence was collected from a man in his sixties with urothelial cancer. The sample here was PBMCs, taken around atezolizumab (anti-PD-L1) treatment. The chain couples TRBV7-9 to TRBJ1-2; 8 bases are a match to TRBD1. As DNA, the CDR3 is TGTGCCAGCAGCTCTTCAGGGGGCGGGAGCTATGGCTACACCTTC. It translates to CASSSSGGGSYGYTF.